These T cell receptor beta chains were read from a single sample in a study of beta chain features in type 1 diabetes. Method: immunoSEQ multiplex PCR; TCRdb's copy keeps in-frame clones and lacks some. The table records 200,000 to 250,000 clones, about a tenth of them present only once. The sequenced material came from central memory CD4+ T cells from blood. All receptors come from a young man in good health. The CDR3 runs from the conserved cysteine through the conserved F or W. The D gene is left open where the match is weak. Expanded clones get a size class; other rows say once, few or many, or leave the size out.

cdr3_length d_call j_call v_call clone_size cdr3_aa cdr3_nt
15 - TRBJ1-5 TRBV15 few CATSLDRTLLQPQHF TGTGCCACCAGCCTGGATAGGACTCTTCTCCAGCCCCAGCATTTT
13 - TRBJ2-7 TRBV25-1 few CASSEARNYEQYF TGTGCCAGCAGTGAGGCCAGGAACTACGAGCAGTACTTC
15 TRBD1 TRBJ1-5 TRBV19 few CASSLRQGQGQPQHF TGTGCCAGTAGTCTCCGACAGGGGCAGGGTCAGCCCCAGCATTTT
14 - TRBJ2-7 TRBV28 many CASFPGTFVHEQYF TGTGCCAGTTTCCCCGGGACATTCGTCCACGAGCAGTACTTC
16 TRBD2 TRBJ2-5 TRBV4-3 few CASSEDTSGRIETQYF TGCGCCAGCAGTGAAGACACTAGCGGGAGAATAGAGACCCAGTACTTC
12 - TRBJ2-3 TRBV2 many CASRTSTDTQYF TGTGCCAGCAGGACTAGCACAGATACGCAGTATTTT
16 TRBD1 TRBJ2-6 TRBV27 - CASSGTGSSGANVLTF TGTGCCAGCAGTGGGACAGGGTCTTCTGGGGCCAACGTCCTGACTTTC
15 - TRBJ2-3 TRBV9 few CASSVAVRLTDTQYF TGTGCCAGCAGCGTAGCGGTCCGACTCACAGATACGCAGTATTTT
18 - TRBJ2-1 TRBV1 - CTSSHPRRRLAGHNEQFF TGCACCAGCAGCCATCCTCGGAGGCGACTAGCGGGCCACAATGAGCAGTTCTTC
15 - TRBJ2-7 TRBV18 - CASSSRQAGTYEQYF TGTGCCAGCTCGTCCCGACAGGCCGGGACCTACGAGCAGTACTTC